Listed here are 2 T cell receptor beta chains from one sample, sequenced in a study of blood T cell repertoires in COVID-19. TCRdb's table, derived via immunoSEQ multiplex PCR, lists solely in-frame clones and lacks some. Of about 310,000 clones in the sample, 80% to 90% are singletons; the top ten hold 1%. Sequenced material: peripheral blood. Every receptor here comes from a man in his forties or fifties with active or convalescent COVID-19.

The genes are TRBV10-3 and TRBJ1-2, with 7 nucleotides matching TRBD1. V lost 8 bases and J lost 0; bases outside the gene matches: 6. The CDR3 sequence is 14 residues long. Per the germline V gene, CDR1 is ENHRY and CDR2 is SYGVKD. The CDR3 DNA reads as TGTGCCATCGGGCGACAGGGAACTAACTATGGCTACACCTTC. Protein product: CAIGRQGTNYGYTF.

This sequence joins TRBV28 and TRBJ1-4, with D possibly TRBD1 on 5 matching bases. The CDR3 is 12 residues long. Germline CDR1 reads MDHEN; CDR2 reads SYDVKM. V lost 7 bases and J lost 6, with 9 bases in between. As DNA, the CDR3 is TGTGCCAGCACCTGGGGGGATGAAAAACTGTTTTTT. This codes for CASTWGDEKLFF.